These 28 T cell receptor beta chains were all obtained from the same sample, sequenced in a study of blood T cell repertoires in COVID-19. Assay used: immunoSEQ multiplex PCR; TCRdb lists only in-frame clones, some missing. The sample shows under 250,000 clones, approximately 91% of them seen only once. Sample: peripheral blood. The receptors derive from a woman between 55 and 75 years old with acute or convalescent COVID-19.

This chain connects TRBV19 to TRBJ2-3; 10 bases are shared with TRBD2. The CDR3 consists of 16 residues. The junction had 1 base not matched to a gene; V was cut back by 0 bases and J by 1 base. Germline CDR1 is LNHDA and CDR2 is SQIVND (reference sequence). The CDR3 loop is CASSIELAGGTDTQYF. CDR3 in DNA: TGTGCCAGTAGTATAGAGCTAGCGGGAGGCACAGATACGCAGTATTTT.

This clone was observed once. This rearrangement joins TRBV21-1 to TRBJ2-1; the table's D call of TRBD2 was not tested on the DNA. TRBV21-1 is a listed pseudogene. This CDR3 region has 21 residues. DNA for the CDR3: TGTGCCAGCAGCAAATCCAGGACCCACACCCTGACTAGCGGGGGCCACAATGAGCAGTTCTTC. Encoded protein: CASSKSRTHTLTSGGHNEQFF.

The rearrangement joins TRBV5-1 to TRBJ1-2, with D possibly being TRBD1 (6 bases). This CDR3 comprises 12 residues. CDR1 is SGHRS, CDR2 YFSETQ, per germline. The V and J ends lost 4 bases and 8 bases respectively, with 12 bases between them. The CDR3 DNA is TGCGCCAGCAGCGAACAGGGTCGCGGCTACACCTTC. Its translation: CASSEQGRGYTF.

J is TRBJ2-7 and V is TRBV3-1 (or the pseudogene TRBV3-2); maybe TRBD1 (6 bases). CDR1 and CDR2 from the germline V gene are LGHDT and YNNKEL (reference sequence). This CDR3 spans 13 amino acids. The V and J ends lost 4 bases and 3 bases respectively, with 10 bases between them. DNA for the CDR3: TGTGCCAGCAGCCGAAGACAGGTCTACGAGCAGTACTTC. Its protein is CASSRRQVYEQYF.

CDR3 DNA: TGCGCCAGCAGTGGGGGAGGTAGTGGGGCCAACGTCCTGACTTTC. Translated: CASSGGGSGANVLTF. This sequence joins TRBV10-1 and TRBJ2-6; D perhaps matches TRBD2 (6 bases). With 4 bases removed from V and 3 bases from J, the gap between germline ends came to 10 bases. This CDR3 contains 15 residues. Germline values: CDR1 WNHNN, CDR2 SYGVQD (reference sequence).

The J gene is TRBJ1-5, the V gene TRBV10-2, with 7 bases that match TRBD1. V shed 5 bases and J 3 bases; nucleotides not matched to a gene: 7. The CDR3 loop spans 15 amino acids. Germline V CDR1 and CDR2: WSHSY, SAAADI. As DNA, the CDR3 is TGCGCCAGCAGTCCCACAGGGGAGACCAATCAGCCCCAGCATTTT. Translation: CASSPTGETNQPQHF.

This chain joins TRBV11-1 and TRBJ2-7, with D unresolved. There are 13 residues in the CDR3. Germline V gene sequence: CDR1 SGHAT, CDR2 FQDESV (reference sequence). Deletions cut 0 bases from V and 7 bases from J, with 10 bases between. CDR3 amino acids: CASSLAGTREQYF. The CDR3 DNA reads TGTGCCAGCAGCTTAGCGGGCACCCGGGAGCAGTACTTC.

This chain connects TRBV7-9 to TRBJ1-1; D not certain. This CDR3 is built from 14 residues. CDR1 and CDR2 from the germline V gene are SEHNR and FQNEAQ (reference sequence). V was cut by 4 bases and J by 1 base, with 10 bases left in between. The CDR3 protein is CASSSWRANTEAFF. For the CDR3, the DNA is TGTGCCAGCAGCTCCTGGCGGGCGAACACTGAAGCTTTCTTT.

This chain joins TRBV18 and TRBJ1-2, with D possibly matching TRBD1 (5 bases). This CDR3 has 13 residues. Trimming cost V 1 base and J 8 bases, with 11 bases left between them. Germline V gene lookup returns CDR1 KGHSH and CDR2 LQKENI. The CDR3 here is CASSPLREEGYTF. The CDR3 nucleotides read TGTGCCAGCTCACCACTCAGGGAGGAGGGCTACACCTTC.

This chain uses TRBV28 with TRBJ1-4; D unresolved. Deletions cut 4 bases from V and 8 bases from J, with 14 bases between. Looked up from germline, CDR1 is MDHEN and CDR2 is SYDVKM. The CDR3 runs 14 residues. The CDR3 is CASSSLGVYEKLFF. CDR3 DNA: TGTGCCAGCAGTTCGTTGGGAGTATACGAAAAACTGTTTTTT.

V and J are TRBV14 and TRBJ1-1; 7 nucleotides line up with TRBD1. The CDR3 extends over 18 amino acids. The junction had 13 bases not matched to a gene; V was cut back by 3 bases and J by 0 bases. Germline-derived CDR1 and CDR2 are SGHDN and FVKESK. Here the CDR3 reads CASSHITGVGGMNTEAFF. DNA for the CDR3: TGTGCCAGCAGCCACATAACAGGGGTAGGCGGGATGAACACTGAAGCTTTCTTT.

The J gene is TRBJ1-4, the V gene TRBV30; no definite D call. V was pared by 2 bases and J by 4 bases, with 17 bases between. Germline-derived CDR1 and CDR2 are GTSNPN and SVGIG (reference sequence). This CDR3 is built from 16 residues. The CDR3 protein is CAWSLRWGGSNEKLFF. CDR3 nucleotide sequence: TGTGCCTGGAGTCTGAGGTGGGGAGGGAGTAATGAAAAACTGTTTTTT.

The rearrangement links TRBV4-1 to TRBJ2-6, with D unresolved. Per germline, CDR1 MGHRA and CDR2 YSYEKL. V was cut by 4 bases and J by 3 bases, with 19 bases left in between. The length of the CDR3 is 18 residues. The CDR3 sequence is CASSPLGLLLFGANVLTF. In DNA form, the CDR3 reads TGCGCCAGCAGCCCTTTGGGCCTTCTACTCTTTGGGGCCAACGTCCTGACTTTC.

The chain links TRBV2 to TRBJ2-3; no clear D gene. The CDR3 length is 11 residues. Trimming cost V 6 bases and J 7 bases, with 8 bases left between them. Germline CDR1 and CDR2: SNHLY and FYNNEI. The CDR3 spells CASRLENTQYF. CDR3 coding DNA: TGTGCCAGCAGGCTAGAGAATACGCAGTATTTT. Full variable domain (rest looked up from reference TRBV2 and TRBJ2-3): EPEVTQTPSHQVTQMGQEVILRCVPISNHLYFYWYRQILGQKVEFLVSFYNNEISEKSEIFDDQFSVERPDGSNFTLKIRSTKLEDSAMYFCASRLENTQYFGPGTRLTVL.

The chain links TRBV14 to TRBJ2-4; TRBD2 matches at 7 bases. V trimming: 1 base; J trimming: 1 base; junction bases outside the gene matches: 4. This CDR3 spans 16 amino acids. Germline V gene lookup returns CDR1 SGHDN and CDR2 FVKESK. The CDR3, as DNA: TGTGCCAGCAGCCAAGTCGGGGGGATCGCCAAAAACATTCAGTACTTC. Its protein is CASSQVGGIAKNIQYF.

V usage is TRBV6-5 and J usage is TRBJ2-7, with D perhaps matching TRBD2 (6 bases). Per the germline V gene, CDR1 is MNHEY and CDR2 is SVGAGI. V dropped 0 bases and J dropped 0 bases, with 6 bases sitting between them. The CDR3 spans 14 residues. The chain's CDR3 is CASSYSRDSYEQYF. The CDR3, as DNA: TGTGCCAGCAGTTACTCGCGGGACTCCTACGAGCAGTACTTC.

The rearrangement links TRBV19 to TRBJ1-5; D perhaps matches TRBD1 (5 bases). This CDR3 is built from 17 residues. In germline, CDR1 is LNHDA, CDR2 SQIVND (reference sequence). V lost 0 bases and J lost 5, with 17 bases in between. DNA for the CDR3: TGTGCCAGTAGTATAGAAGGGGAGGGTGGCGTAGATCAGCCCCAGCATTTT. Its translation: CASSIEGEGGVDQPQHF. The full variable domain, in which reference TRBV19 and TRBJ1-5 provide the parts outside the CDR3, is DGGITQSPKYLFRKEGQNVTLSCEQNLNHDAMYWYRQDPGQGLRLIYYSQIVNDFQKGDIAEGYSVSREKKESFPLTVTSAQKNPTAFYLCASSIEGEGGVDQPQHFGDGTRLSIL.

The chain employs TRBV4-2 and TRBJ2-1; D possibly corresponds to TRBD1 (6 bases). This CDR3 is 19 amino acids long. Germline V gene lookup returns CDR1 LGHNA and CDR2 YNFKEQ. Trimming cost V 1 base and J 5 bases, with 24 bases left between them. CDR3 coding DNA: TGTGCCAGCAGCCAAGGATTAAGACAGGCCGGTCGCAGCGACAATGAGCAGTTCTTC. This codes for CASSQGLRQAGRSDNEQFF.

The genes are TRBV7-3 and TRBJ2-3; D uncertain. V lost 2 bases, J lost 5 bases, and 8 bases lay in between. Germline loops: CDR1 SGHTA, CDR2 FQGTGA. CDR3 length: 13 amino acids. CDR3 sequence (DNA): TGTGCCAGCAGCTTATCATGGAGAGATACGCAGTATTTT. Amino acids: CASSLSWRDTQYF.

A single count supports this clone. The rearrangement uses TRBV27 and TRBJ2-1, with D tentatively TRBD1 (6 bases). The germline gives CDR1 MNHEY, CDR2 SMNVEV (reference sequence). CDR3 length equals 16 residues. V was clipped by 0 bases and J by 4 bases, with 13 bases between them. The CDR3 protein is CASSLSQGPRYNEQFF. The CDR3 DNA sequence: TGTGCCAGCAGTTTATCACAGGGCCCCAGGTACAATGAGCAGTTCTTC.

The chain has TRBV9 and TRBJ2-1, with no clear D. The germline V gene encodes CDR1 SGDLS and CDR2 YYNGEE. This CDR3 has 14 amino acids. V dropped 3 bases and J dropped 9 bases, with 16 bases sitting between them. This chain's CDR3 is CASSARESPSEQFF. CDR3 DNA: TGTGCCAGCAGCGCGAGAGAGTCGCCAAGTGAGCAGTTCTTC.

This chain connects TRBV2 to TRBJ2-7, with 9 bases that match TRBD1. Germline loops: CDR1 SNHLY, CDR2 FYNNEI. The V segment lost 6 bases and the J segment 3 bases; nucleotides outside the gene matches: 9. This CDR3 region has 15 residues. The CDR3, as DNA: TGTGCCAGCAGCACACGACAGGGGGAGGGCTACGAGCAGTACTTC. This translates into CASSTRQGEGYEQYF. The full variable domain, in which reference TRBV2 and TRBJ2-7 provide the parts outside the CDR3, is EPEVTQTPSHQVTQMGQEVILRCVPISNHLYFYWYRQILGQKVEFLVSFYNNEISEKSEIFDDQFSVERPDGSNFTLKIRSTKLEDSAMYFCASSTRQGEGYEQYFGPGTRLTVT.

V and J are TRBV6-5 and TRBJ1-1, with a tentative D call TRBD1 (6 bases). V was trimmed by 2 bases and J by 5 bases, leaving 15 bases between them. The CDR3 spans 15 residues. The germline gives CDR1 MNHEY, CDR2 SVGAGI. The CDR3 nucleotides are TGTGCCAGCAGTTACACAACAGGGTTGGGGACTGAAGCTTTCTTT. Its translation: CASSYTTGLGTEAFF.

The CDR3 is CASSIGRGVTYNEQFF. For the CDR3, the DNA is TGTGCCAGTAGTATAGGGCGGGGGGTAACCTACAATGAGCAGTTCTTC. This chain uses TRBV19 with TRBJ2-1; 8 bases match TRBD2. Germline trimming cut 1 base from V and 2 bases from J; bases unmatched to any gene: 4. The CDR3 extends over 16 amino acids. CDR1 and CDR2 from the germline V gene are LNHDA and SQIVND (reference sequence).

The rearrangement joins TRBV5-1 to TRBJ1-3; D remains ambiguous. The V end was cut by 0 bases, the J end by 0 bases, with 7 bases between. The germline CDR1 and CDR2 sequences are SGHRS and YFSETQ. This CDR3 is built from 15 residues. The CDR3 nucleotides read TGCGCCAGCAGCTTGGACCTATCCTCTGGAAACACCATATATTTT. Residues: CASSLDLSSGNTIYF.

The rearrangement joins TRBV2 to TRBJ1-2; D is unresolved. CDR3 length equals 13 residues. The V gene's germline CDR1 is SNHLY and CDR2 FYNNEI. Trimming cost V 4 bases and J 2 bases, with 8 bases left between them. The CDR3 protein is CASSVGFNYGYTF. CDR3 DNA: TGTGCCAGCAGTGTTGGCTTCAACTATGGCTACACCTTC.

The rearrangement links TRBV28 to TRBJ2-3; tentative D call: TRBD2 (6 bases). The CDR3 runs 15 residues. Germline lookup yields CDR1 MDHEN and CDR2 SYDVKM. Trimming took 2 bases from V and 1 from J, leaving 10 bases between them. CDR3 nucleotide sequence: TGTGCCAGCAGTTTAGGAGGGGCCGGCACAGATACGCAGTATTTT. This sequence encodes CASSLGGAGTDTQYF.

The chain uses TRBV7-3 and TRBJ2-5; possibly TRBD1 for D (6 bases). Germline loops: CDR1 SGHTA, CDR2 FQGTGA. Trimming removed 8 bases from V and 5 bases from J, with 15 bases in between. The CDR3 spans 13 residues. The CDR3 nucleotides are TGTGCCAGCGCCATGGGACAAGGGGAGACCCAGTACTTC. As protein: CASAMGQGETQYF.